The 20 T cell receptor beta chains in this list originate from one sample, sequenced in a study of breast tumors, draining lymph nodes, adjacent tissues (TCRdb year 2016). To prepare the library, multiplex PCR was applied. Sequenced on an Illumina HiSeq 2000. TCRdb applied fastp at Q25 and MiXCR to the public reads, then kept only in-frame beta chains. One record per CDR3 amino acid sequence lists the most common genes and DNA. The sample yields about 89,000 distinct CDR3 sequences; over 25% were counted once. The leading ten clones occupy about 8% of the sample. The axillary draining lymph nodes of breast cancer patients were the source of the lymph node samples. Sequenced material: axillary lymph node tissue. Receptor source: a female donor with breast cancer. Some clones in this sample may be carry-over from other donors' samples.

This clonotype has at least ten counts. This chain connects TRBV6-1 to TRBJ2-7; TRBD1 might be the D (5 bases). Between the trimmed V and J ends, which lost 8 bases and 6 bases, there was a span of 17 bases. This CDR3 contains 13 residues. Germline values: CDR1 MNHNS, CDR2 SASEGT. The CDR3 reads CASDPGRAGEQYF. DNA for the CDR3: TGTGCCAGCGATCCAGGCAGGGCAGGCGAGCAGTACTTC.

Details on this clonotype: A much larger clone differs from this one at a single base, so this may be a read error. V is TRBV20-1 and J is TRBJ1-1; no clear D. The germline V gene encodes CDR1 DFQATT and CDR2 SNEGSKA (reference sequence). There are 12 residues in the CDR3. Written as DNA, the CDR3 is TGCAGTGCCATCAAGTTAAACACTGGAGCTTTCTTT. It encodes CSAIKLNTGAFF.

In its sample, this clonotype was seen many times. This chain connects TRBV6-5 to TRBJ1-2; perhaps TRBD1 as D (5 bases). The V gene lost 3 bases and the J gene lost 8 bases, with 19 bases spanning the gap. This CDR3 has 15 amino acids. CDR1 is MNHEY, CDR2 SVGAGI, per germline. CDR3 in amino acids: CASSYGAATGEGYTF. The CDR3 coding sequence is TGTGCCAGCAGTTATGGGGCCGCAACCGGTGAAGGCTACACCTTC.

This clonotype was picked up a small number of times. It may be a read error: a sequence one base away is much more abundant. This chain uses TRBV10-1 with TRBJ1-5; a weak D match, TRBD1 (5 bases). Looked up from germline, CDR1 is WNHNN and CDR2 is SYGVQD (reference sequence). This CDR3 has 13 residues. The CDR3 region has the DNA TGCGCCGGCAGTGAAGGGGATAATCAGCCCCGGCATTTT. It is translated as CAGSEGDNQPRHF.

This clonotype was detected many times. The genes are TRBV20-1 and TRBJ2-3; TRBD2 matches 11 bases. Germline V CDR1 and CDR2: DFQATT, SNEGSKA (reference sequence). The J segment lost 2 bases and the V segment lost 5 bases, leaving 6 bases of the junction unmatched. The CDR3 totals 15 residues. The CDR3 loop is CSAEGTSGFTDTQYF. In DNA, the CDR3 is TGCAGTGCTGAGGGGACTAGCGGATTCACAGATACGCAGTATTTT.

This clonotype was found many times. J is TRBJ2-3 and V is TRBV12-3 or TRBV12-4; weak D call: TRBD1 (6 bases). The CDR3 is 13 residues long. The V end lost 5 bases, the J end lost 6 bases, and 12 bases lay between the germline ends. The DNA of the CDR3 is TGTGCCAGCAGTCCCGACAGGAAGGATACGCAGTATTTT. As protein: CASSPDRKDTQYF.

CDR3 loop: CASSLGWDNSPLHF. The DNA of the CDR3 is TGTGCCAGTAGTCTAGGTTGGGATAATTCACCCCTCCACTTT. The V gene is TRBV19, the J gene TRBJ1-6; D ambiguous. V lost 5 bases to trimming and J lost 5 bases, with 10 bases between them. CDR1 LNHDA and CDR2 SQIVND come from the germline V gene (reference sequence). The CDR3 runs to 14 residues.

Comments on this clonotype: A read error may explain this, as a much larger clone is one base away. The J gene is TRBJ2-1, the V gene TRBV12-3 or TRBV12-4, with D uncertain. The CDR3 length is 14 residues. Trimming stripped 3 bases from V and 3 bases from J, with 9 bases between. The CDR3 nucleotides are TGTGCCAGCAGTTTCGGAGTTAGCTACAATGAGCAGTTCTTC. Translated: CASSFGVSYNEQFF.

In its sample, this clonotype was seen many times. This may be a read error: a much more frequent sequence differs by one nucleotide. Here the CDR3 reads CSARGRLYGSTF. CDR3 bases: TGCAGTGCTAGGGGACGGCTATATGGCTCCACCTTC. The chain is built from TRBV20-1 and TRBJ1-2, with D perhaps TRBD1 (5 bases). This CDR3 comprises 12 residues. Germline V gives CDR1 DFQATT, CDR2 SNEGSKA (reference sequence).

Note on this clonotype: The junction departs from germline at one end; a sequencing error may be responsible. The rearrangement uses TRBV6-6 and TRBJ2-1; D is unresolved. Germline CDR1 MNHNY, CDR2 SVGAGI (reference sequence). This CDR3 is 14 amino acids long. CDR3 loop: CASSHSTTSDVQFF. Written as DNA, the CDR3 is TGTGCCAGCAGTCACTCGACAACCTCCGATGTGCAGTTCTTC.

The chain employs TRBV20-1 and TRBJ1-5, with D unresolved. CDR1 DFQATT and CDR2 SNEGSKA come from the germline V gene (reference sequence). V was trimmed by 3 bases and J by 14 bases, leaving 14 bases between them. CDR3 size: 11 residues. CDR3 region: CSASGLAYEHF. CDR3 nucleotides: TGCAGTGCTAGCGGCTTAGCCTACGAGCATTTT.

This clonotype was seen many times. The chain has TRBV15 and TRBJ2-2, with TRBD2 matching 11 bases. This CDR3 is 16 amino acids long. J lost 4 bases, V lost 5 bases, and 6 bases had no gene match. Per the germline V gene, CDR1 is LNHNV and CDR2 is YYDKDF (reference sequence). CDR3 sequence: CATSVTSGKGTGELFF. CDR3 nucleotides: TGTGCCACCAGCGTGACTAGCGGGAAGGGCACCGGGGAGCTGTTTTTT.

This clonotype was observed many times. CDR3 sequence reads: CATSKDWSSYEQYF. The CDR3 DNA reads as TGTGCCACCAGCAAGGACTGGAGCTCCTACGAGCAGTACTTC. The chain has TRBV15 and TRBJ2-7; D perhaps matches TRBD2 (5 bases). The ends were cut back, 4 bases at V and 0 bases at J, with 10 bases in the middle. CDR3 length equals 14 residues. Germline-derived CDR1 and CDR2 are LNHNV and YYDKDF (reference sequence).

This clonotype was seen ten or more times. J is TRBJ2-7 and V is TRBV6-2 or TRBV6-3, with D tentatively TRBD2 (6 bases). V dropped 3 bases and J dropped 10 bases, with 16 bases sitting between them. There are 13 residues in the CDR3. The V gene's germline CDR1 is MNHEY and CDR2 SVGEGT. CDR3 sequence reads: CASSYSEGMAQYF. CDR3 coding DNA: TGTGCCAGCAGTTATTCGGAGGGGATGGCACAGTACTTC.

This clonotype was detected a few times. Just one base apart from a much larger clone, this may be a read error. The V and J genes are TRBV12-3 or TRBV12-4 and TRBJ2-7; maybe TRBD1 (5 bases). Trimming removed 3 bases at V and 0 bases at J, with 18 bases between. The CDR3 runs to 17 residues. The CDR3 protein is CASSFISPQVASYEQYF. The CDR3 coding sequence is TGTGCCAGCAGTTTCATCTCTCCACAGGTCGCCTCCTACGAGCAGTACTTC.

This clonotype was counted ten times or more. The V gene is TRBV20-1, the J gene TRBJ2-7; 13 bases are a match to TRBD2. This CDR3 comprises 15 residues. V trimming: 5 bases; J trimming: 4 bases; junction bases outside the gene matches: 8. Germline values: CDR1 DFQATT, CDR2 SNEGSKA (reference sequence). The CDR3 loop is CSAFRTSGSRYEQYF. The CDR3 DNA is TGCAGTGCTTTCCGGACTAGCGGGAGCCGGTACGAGCAGTACTTC.

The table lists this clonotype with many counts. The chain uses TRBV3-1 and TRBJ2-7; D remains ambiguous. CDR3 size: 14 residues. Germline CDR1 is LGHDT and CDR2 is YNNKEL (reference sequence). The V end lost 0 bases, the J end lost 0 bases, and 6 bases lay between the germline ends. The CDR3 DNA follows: TGTGCCAGCAGCCAAGATCCCAGCTCCTACGAGCAGTACTTC. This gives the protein CASSQDPSSYEQYF.

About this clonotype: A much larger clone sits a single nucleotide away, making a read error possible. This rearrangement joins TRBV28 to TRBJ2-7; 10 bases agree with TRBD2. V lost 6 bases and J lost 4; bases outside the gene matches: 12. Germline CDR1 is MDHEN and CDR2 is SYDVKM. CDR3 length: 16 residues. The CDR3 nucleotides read TGTGCCAGCAGCATGAACACAGCGGGAGGGATATACGAGCAGTACTTC. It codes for CASSMNTAGGIYEQYF. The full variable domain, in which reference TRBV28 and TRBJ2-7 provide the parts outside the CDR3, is DVKVTQSSRYLVKRTGEKVFLECVQDMDHENMFWYRQDPGLGLRLIYFSYDVKMKEKGDIPEGYSVSREKKERFSLILESASTNQTSMYLCASSMNTAGGIYEQYFGPGTRLTVT.

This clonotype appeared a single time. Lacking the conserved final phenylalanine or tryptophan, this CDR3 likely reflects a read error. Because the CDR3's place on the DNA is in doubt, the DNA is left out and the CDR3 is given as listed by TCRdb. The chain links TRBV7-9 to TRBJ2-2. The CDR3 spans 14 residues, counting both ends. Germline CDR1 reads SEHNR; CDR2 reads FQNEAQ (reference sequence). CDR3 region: CASSLSGNTGELFV.

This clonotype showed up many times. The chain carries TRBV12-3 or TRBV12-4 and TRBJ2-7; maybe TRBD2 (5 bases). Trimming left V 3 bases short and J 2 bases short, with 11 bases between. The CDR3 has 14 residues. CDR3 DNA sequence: TGTGCCAGCAGTTTCGCGGGCCGGCCCTACGAGCAGTACTTC. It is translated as CASSFAGRPYEQYF.